These 29 T cell receptor beta chains share one sample of origin, sequenced in a study of siplizumab effects on memory and regulatory T cells. Produced via immunoSEQ multiplex PCR; TCRdb's table is partial and in-frame only. The sample has around 97,000 clones, 90% to 95% seen once. Input material: non-Treg CD4+ T cells sorted from blood. Receptors originate from a human donor in good health.

The chain combines TRBV11-2 with TRBJ1-1; 10 nucleotides agree with TRBD1. CDR1 and CDR2 (germline): SGHAT, FQNNGV. CDR3 length: 14 residues. Losses at the gene ends were 5 bases for V and 5 bases for J; bases not matched to a gene: 5. The CDR3 region has the DNA TGTGCCAGCAGCCCGACAGGGGGCATTACTGAAGCTTTCTTT. Encoded protein: CASSPTGGITEAFF.

The J gene is TRBJ1-2, the V gene TRBV28; TRBD1 matches at 7 bases. Germline assignment: CDR1 MDHEN and CDR2 SYDVKM. The CDR3 is 14 amino acids. Losses at the gene ends were 6 bases for V and 2 bases for J; bases not matched to a gene: 6. DNA for the CDR3: TGTGCCAGCAGCTACGTGACAGGGAACTATGGCTACACCTTC. Residues: CASSYVTGNYGYTF.

The gene calls are TRBV7-6 and TRBJ1-1, with a possible D match to TRBD1 (5 bases). V shed 1 base and J shed 2 bases, with 11 bases lying between them. In germline, CDR1 is SGHVS, CDR2 FNYEAQ. The CDR3 is 15 residues long. In nucleotides, the CDR3 is TGTGCCAGCAGCTTAGGGGGTAGGGGTAACACTGAAGCTTTCTTT. Its protein is CASSLGGRGNTEAFF.

The chain carries TRBV28 and TRBJ1-6; 9 positions match TRBD1. The CDR3 covers 15 residues. The ends lost 6 bases at V and 6 bases at J; junction bases unmatched: 6. CDR1 is MDHEN and CDR2 is SYDVKM in the germline V gene. This CDR3 is CASRQNRGPNSPLHF. The CDR3 DNA reads TGTGCCAGCAGGCAAAACAGGGGGCCTAATTCACCCCTCCACTTT. The entire variable domain, with the rest obtained from reference TRBV28 and TRBJ1-6, is as follows: DVKVTQSSRYLVKRTGEKVFLECVQDMDHENMFWYRQDPGLGLRLIYFSYDVKMKEKGDIPEGYSVSREKKERFSLILESASTNQTSMYLCASRQNRGPNSPLHFGNGTRLTVT.

The genes are TRBV9 and TRBJ2-7; D gene unclear. The CDR3 runs 14 residues. Trimming shortened V by 0 bases and J by 0 bases, and 7 bases separated the two germline ends. CDR1 is SGDLS, CDR2 YYNGEE, per germline. CDR3 loop: CASSVVPDSYEQYF. The CDR3 coding sequence is TGTGCCAGCAGCGTAGTACCAGACTCCTACGAGCAGTACTTC.

The genes are TRBV6-1 and TRBJ2-5; D ambiguous. The CDR3 covers 15 residues. Trimming removed 1 base at V and 0 bases at J, with 9 bases between. The germline gives CDR1 MNHNS, CDR2 SASEGT. DNA for the CDR3: TGTGCCAGCAGTGAAGTTACTTGGTACCAAGAGACCCAGTACTTC. Protein product: CASSEVTWYQETQYF.

This clone was recorded only once. The rearrangement joins TRBV5-1 to TRBJ2-3; D not certain. V was clipped by 10 bases and J by 4 bases, with 10 bases between them. Germline-derived CDR1 and CDR2 are SGHRS and YFSETQ. This CDR3 contains 11 residues. This chain's CDR3 is CASSTADTQYF. DNA for the CDR3: TGCGCCTCCTCTACGGCAGATACGCAGTATTTT.

J is TRBJ1-1 and V is TRBV6-1; TRBD1 is a possible D gene (5 bases). Germline V gives CDR1 MNHNS, CDR2 SASEGT. This CDR3 contains 13 residues. The V end was cut by 1 base, the J end by 3 bases, with 6 bases between. The CDR3 DNA is TGTGCCAGCAGTGAAGGACAGTACACTGAAGCTTTCTTT. This translates into CASSEGQYTEAFF.

This clone was seen a single time. The chain combines TRBV11-3 with TRBJ2-3; the D gene is possibly TRBD1 (6 bases). The V end was cut by 4 bases, the J end by 3 bases, with 11 bases between. Germline loops: CDR1 SGHNT, CDR2 YENEEA. This CDR3 has 14 amino acids. The CDR3 nucleotides are TGTGCCAGCAGCTCCGGACAGCCTACAGATACGCAGTATTTT. This gives the protein CASSSGQPTDTQYF.

The chain carries TRBV14 and TRBJ1-2, with unresolved D. Germline lookup yields CDR1 SGHDN and CDR2 FVKESK. V was shortened by 5 bases and J by 0 bases, with 7 bases between the two germline ends. CDR3 length equals 13 residues. CDR3 amino acids: CASSSRTNYGYTF. In nucleotides, the CDR3 is TGTGCCAGCAGCTCGCGAACTAACTATGGCTACACCTTC.

The V and J genes are TRBV9 and TRBJ2-5, with 7 bases lining up with TRBD2. CDR1 SGDLS and CDR2 YYNGEE come from the germline V gene. The CDR3 loop spans 17 amino acids. V lost 0 bases, J lost 5 bases, and 13 bases stayed unmatched. CDR3 nucleotides: TGTGCCAGCAGCGTAGGGTGGGCGGGAGTACGGGAGGAGACCCAGTACTTC. The encoded protein is CASSVGWAGVREETQYF.

The chain employs TRBV6-6 and TRBJ2-7; 8 bases are a match to TRBD1. The CDR3 has 14 residues. CDR1 is MNHNY, CDR2 SVGAGI, per germline (reference sequence). V shed 6 bases and J 4 bases; nucleotides not matched to a gene: 8. DNA for the CDR3: TGTGCCAGCAGCTACCCGGGACAGGAGTACGAGCAGTACTTC. This encodes CASSYPGQEYEQYF.

CDR3 sequence: CASSPSTSGGPYEQYF. In DNA, the CDR3 is TGTGCCAGCAGCCCATCGACTAGCGGGGGACCCTACGAGCAGTACTTC. The chain employs TRBV9 and TRBJ2-7; 12 bases are a match to TRBD2. V shed 4 bases and J 2 bases; nucleotides not matched to a gene: 7. Germline CDR1 reads SGDLS; CDR2 reads YYNGEE. There are 16 residues in the CDR3.

The rearrangement joins TRBV5-6 to TRBJ2-5, with a tentative D call TRBD1 (6 bases). The CDR3 has 16 amino acids. Germline lookup yields CDR1 SGHDT and CDR2 YYEEEE. V lost 0 bases and J 2 bases, leaving 14 bases between the germline ends. This CDR3 reads CASSLARGSAQETQYF. Here the CDR3 DNA reads TGTGCCAGCAGCTTGGCCAGGGGATCGGCTCAAGAGACCCAGTACTTC. Together with reference TRBV5-6 and TRBJ2-5, the CDR3 gives the full variable domain: DAGVTQSPTHLIKTRGQQVTLRCSPKSGHDTVSWYQQALGQGPQFIFQYYEEEERQRGNFPDRFSGHQFPNYSSELNVNALLLGDSALYLCASSLARGSAQETQYFGPGTRLLVL.

This clone has a single count. V and J are TRBV29-1 and TRBJ2-7; D ambiguous. With 3 bases removed from V and 3 bases from J, the gap between germline ends came to 30 bases. The V gene's germline CDR1 is SQVTM and CDR2 ANQGSEA. This CDR3 has 19 amino acids. CDR3: CSVDLQRRLRLEFGYEQYF. The CDR3 DNA sequence: TGCAGCGTTGATTTACAAAGACGATTACGCTTGGAATTTGGCTACGAGCAGTACTTC.

The rearrangement joins TRBV5-1 to TRBJ1-3; 9 bases line up with TRBD1. CDR3 length equals 14 residues. Germline V gene data show CDR1 as SGHRS and CDR2 as YFSETQ. The ends lost 4 bases at V and 7 bases at J; junction bases unmatched: 6. The CDR3 nucleotides read TGCGCCAGCAGCGTGTCCGGGACAGGGAACACCATATATTTT. It codes for CASSVSGTGNTIYF.

This chain connects TRBV5-5 to TRBJ2-4; the D gene is possibly TRBD2 (6 bases). The CDR3 extends over 16 amino acids. The germline V gene encodes CDR1 SGHKS and CDR2 YYEKEE (reference sequence). Trimming shortened V by 1 base and J by 0 bases, and 11 bases separated the two germline ends. The CDR3 DNA reads TGTGCCAGCAGCTTGATAAGGGGACTAGCCAAAAACATTCAGTACTTC. Protein sequence: CASSLIRGLAKNIQYF. The whole variable domain, remainder taken from reference TRBV5-5 and TRBJ2-4, is DAGVTQSPTHLIKTRGQQVTLRCSPISGHKSVSWYQQVLGQGPQFIFQYYEKEERGRGNFPDRFSARQFPNYSSELNVNALLLGDSALYLCASSLIRGLAKNIQYFGAGTRLSVL.

This clone appeared a single time. The genes are TRBV6-1 and TRBJ2-5; 8 nucleotides line up with TRBD1. Germline V gene sequence: CDR1 MNHNS, CDR2 SASEGT. V dropped 5 bases and J dropped 3; count of bases not matched to a gene: 2. The CDR3 consists of 13 residues. The DNA of the CDR3 is TGTGCCAGCAGTAGGGACAGGAAAGAGACCCAGTACTTC. This sequence encodes CASSRDRKETQYF.

The chain has TRBV5-1 and TRBJ2-6; the D is unclear. This CDR3 is 15 amino acids long. Germline lookup yields CDR1 SGHRS and CDR2 YFSETQ. Deletions cut 3 bases from V and 2 bases from J, with 9 bases between. CDR3 in amino acids: CASSSEVAGANVLTF. The CDR3 DNA sequence: TGCGCCAGCAGCTCAGAGGTTGCTGGGGCCAACGTCCTGACTTTC.

The V call is TRBV7-2, the J call TRBJ1-1, with a possible D match to TRBD1 (5 bases). The CDR3 consists of 14 residues. Deletions cut 5 bases from V and 1 base from J, with 11 bases between. The germline CDR1 and CDR2 sequences are SGHTA and FQGNSA. As DNA, the CDR3 is TGTGCCAGCAGCCCAGGAAGGGGGAACACTGAAGCTTTCTTT. Translated, it gives CASSPGRGNTEAFF. The variable domain in full, with the rest retrieved from reference TRBV7-2 and TRBJ1-1, is GAGVSQSPSNKVTEKGKDVELRCDPISGHTALYWYRQSLGQGLEFLIYFQGNSAPDKSGLPSDRFSAERTGGSVSTLTIQRTQQEDSAVYLCASSPGRGNTEAFFGQGTRLTVV.

V is TRBV30 and J is TRBJ2-7; TRBD2 aligns across 11 bases. Germline lookup yields CDR1 GTSNPN and CDR2 SVGIG (reference sequence). This CDR3 region has 15 residues. The J segment lost 3 bases and the V segment lost 2 bases, leaving 6 bases of the junction unmatched. The CDR3 DNA follows: TGTGCCTGGAGTAGGGGACTAGCGGCAAACTACGAGCAGTACTTC. It is translated as CAWSRGLAANYEQYF.

V usage is TRBV4-1 and J usage is TRBJ2-2, with TRBD2 matching 8 bases. V shed 1 base, J shed 0 bases, and the junction held 10 bases outside the gene matches. The CDR3 is 19 residues long. Per germline, CDR1 MGHRA and CDR2 YSYEKL. The CDR3 loop is CASSQVPLKGLANTGELFF. The CDR3 coding sequence is TGCGCCAGCAGCCAAGTGCCTCTAAAGGGACTAGCGAACACCGGGGAGCTGTTTTTT.

The rearrangement links TRBV2 to TRBJ1-5, with TRBD1 as a possible D gene (5 bases). Germline V CDR1 and CDR2: SNHLY, FYNNEI. The CDR3 length is 17 residues. V gave up 6 bases and J gave up 3 bases, with 21 bases separating them. Here the CDR3 reads CASRGRWGVWSNQPQHF. CDR3 sequence (DNA): TGTGCCAGCAGGGGGAGGTGGGGGGTCTGGTCCAATCAGCCCCAGCATTTT. The complete variable domain, with remaining parts taken from reference TRBV2 and TRBJ1-5, reads EPEVTQTPSHQVTQMGQEVILRCVPISNHLYFYWYRQILGQKVEFLVSFYNNEISEKSEIFDDQFSVERPDGSNFTLKIRSTKLEDSAMYFCASRGRWGVWSNQPQHFGDGTRLSIL.

The chain combines TRBV15 with TRBJ2-6, with unresolved D. Germline V gives CDR1 LNHNV, CDR2 YYDKDF (reference sequence). CDR3 size: 16 residues. Trimming left V 3 bases short and J 1 base short, with 10 bases between. The CDR3 is CATSSGAASGANVLTF. DNA for the CDR3: TGTGCCACCAGCAGCGGCGCGGCGTCTGGGGCCAACGTCCTGACTTTC.

The chain recombines TRBV6-6 with TRBJ2-1, with a possible D match to TRBD2 (6 bases). V dropped 1 base and J dropped 0 bases, with 10 bases sitting between them. Germline CDR1 is MNHNY and CDR2 is SVGAGI (reference sequence). The length of the CDR3 is 16 residues. Written as DNA, the CDR3 is TGTGCCAGCAGTTACTATGGCGGGACCTCCTACAATGAGCAGTTCTTC. Protein: CASSYYGGTSYNEQFF.

V is TRBV30 and J is TRBJ1-3; a possible D gene is TRBD1 (6 bases). V was shortened by 5 bases and J by 0 bases, with 17 bases between the two germline ends. Germline V CDR1 and CDR2: GTSNPN, SVGIG (reference sequence). The length of the CDR3 is 16 residues. The CDR3 region is CAWAKGHLNSGNTIYF. The CDR3 DNA reads TGTGCCTGGGCGAAGGGACACCTAAACTCTGGAAACACCATATATTTT.

The chain couples TRBV7-3 to TRBJ2-3, with D possibly matching TRBD2 (6 bases). The CDR3 contains 16 residues. The germline V and J ends were trimmed by 3 bases and 0 bases, with 13 bases remaining between them. The germline V gene encodes CDR1 SGHTA and CDR2 FQGTGA. CDR3 in amino acids: CASSFQGGTSTDTQYF. DNA of the CDR3: TGTGCCAGCAGCTTTCAGGGCGGGACTAGCACAGATACGCAGTATTTT.

The chain is built from TRBV5-1 and TRBJ1-3; D is possibly TRBD1 (6 bases). Germline loops: CDR1 SGHRS, CDR2 YFSETQ. Trimming removed 4 bases at V and 0 bases at J, with 26 bases between. This CDR3 has 20 amino acids. The CDR3 DNA follows: TGCGCCAGCAGCACCCTGGGGACAACCGTAGGGCCCAACTCTGGAAACACCATATATTTT. It codes for CASSTLGTTVGPNSGNTIYF.

The rearrangement links TRBV5-1 to TRBJ2-5; 8 bases align to TRBD2. The CDR3 has 14 residues. Per germline, CDR1 SGHRS and CDR2 YFSETQ. V lost 4 bases, J lost 5 bases, and 7 bases stayed unmatched. The CDR3 nucleotides read TGCGCCAGCAGCACTAGCGGTGATGGGGAGACCCAGTACTTC. Translation gives CASSTSGDGETQYF.